This passage covers 29 T cell receptor beta chains from one sample sequenced in a study of T cells in tumors after PD-1 blockade. Sequencing used immunoSEQ multiplex PCR; TCRdb keeps in-frame clones, though not all of them. Of 1,200 to 1,500 clones in the sample, more than 60% were seen once. The material was tumor tissue, obtained before anti-PD-1 treatment. Every receptor here comes from a human donor with basal cell carcinoma.

The rearrangement links TRBV29-1 to TRBJ1-2; D gene ambiguous. The V gene's germline CDR1 is SQVTM and CDR2 ANQGSEA. Trimming stripped 7 bases from V and 6 bases from J, with 15 bases between. This CDR3 contains 12 residues. CDR3 bases: TGCAGCGCTGACCTCCAAGTCCATGGCTACACCTTC. Its translation is CSADLQVHGYTF.

J is TRBJ2-1 and V is TRBV7-3, with D tentatively TRBD2 (5 bases). CDR1 is SGHTA and CDR2 is FQGTGA in the germline V gene. The CDR3 runs to 14 residues. V was shortened by 2 bases and J by 7 bases, with 12 bases between the two germline ends. CDR3 in amino acids: CASSLGSSRNEQFF. The DNA for the CDR3 is TGTGCCAGCAGCTTAGGGTCTAGCAGGAATGAGCAGTTCTTC.

This clone has more than one count but fewer than ten. The chain joins TRBV6-1 to TRBJ2-7; D is perhaps TRBD2 (5 bases). The CDR3 sequence is 14 residues long. The V and J ends lost 0 bases and 1 base respectively, with 7 bases between them. Germline values: CDR1 MNHNS, CDR2 SASEGT. The CDR3 loop reads CASSEARESYEQYF. CDR3 in DNA: TGTGCCAGCAGTGAAGCGAGGGAGTCCTACGAGCAGTACTTC.

The J gene is TRBJ1-2, the V gene TRBV2; no clear D. The length of the CDR3 is 13 residues. V lost 1 base and J 2 bases, leaving 5 bases between the germline ends. Per germline, CDR1 SNHLY and CDR2 FYNNEI. The CDR3 nucleotides are TGTGCCAGCAGTGAAGTCATCAACTATGGCTACACCTTC. It translates to CASSEVINYGYTF.

The genes are TRBV5-1 and TRBJ2-2, with 10 nucleotides matching TRBD2. The CDR3 consists of 15 residues. Germline lookup yields CDR1 SGHRS and CDR2 YFSETQ. The junction had 2 bases not matched to a gene; V was cut back by 2 bases and J by 4 bases. The CDR3 here is CASSFSGGATGELFF. The DNA of the CDR3 is TGCGCCAGCAGCTTCAGCGGGGGGGCCACCGGGGAGCTGTTTTTT.

V and J are TRBV12-3 or TRBV12-4 and TRBJ2-1; weak D call: TRBD2 (5 bases). The CDR3 contains 13 residues. V gave up 6 bases and J gave up 9 bases, with 15 bases separating them. The CDR3 DNA sequence: TGTGCCAGCAGCCGTCTCCTCGAGGGTGAGCAGTTCTTC. Translation gives CASSRLLEGEQFF.

The V gene is TRBV9, the J gene TRBJ2-1; 8 bases align to TRBD2. Germline V gene data show CDR1 as SGDLS and CDR2 as YYNGEE. V shed 4 bases, J shed 3 bases, and the junction held 9 bases outside the gene matches. The CDR3 spans 16 residues. Written as DNA, the CDR3 is TGTGCCAGCAGCCAATCCGGGAGGGCAGACTACAATGAGCAGTTCTTC. It codes for CASSQSGRADYNEQFF.

This clone has a single count. CDR3 protein: CASSRPGTGDRQYF. CDR3 DNA sequence: TGTGCCAGCAGTCGTCCCGGGACAGGGGATCGGCAGTACTTC. The gene calls are TRBV2 and TRBJ2-7; TRBD1 agrees at 10 bases. Germline trimming cut 5 bases from V and 9 bases from J; bases unmatched to any gene: 10. Looked up from germline, CDR1 is SNHLY and CDR2 is FYNNEI. The CDR3 length is 14 residues.

V usage is TRBV9 and J usage is TRBJ2-5; 11 bases are a match to TRBD2. The CDR3 length is 16 residues. The V gene's germline CDR1 is SGDLS and CDR2 YYNGEE. J was trimmed by 3 bases and V by 4 bases; bases with no gene match: 8. This chain's CDR3 is CASSIRPSGGKETQYF. CDR3 DNA sequence: TGTGCCAGCAGCATCCGCCCTAGCGGGGGGAAAGAGACCCAGTACTTC.

The chain is built from TRBV6-1 and TRBJ2-4, with a weak D call TRBD2 (6 bases). This CDR3 has 17 residues. CDR1 is MNHNS, CDR2 SASEGT, per germline. Trimming removed 0 bases at V and 9 bases at J, with 21 bases between. The CDR3 bases are TGTGCCAGCAGTGAAGCGAGGAGCGGAGGGAGCCAGGGCATTCAGTACTTC. The encoded protein is CASSEARSGGSQGIQYF.

The J gene is TRBJ2-3, the V gene TRBV9, with 12 bases matching TRBD2. Looked up from germline, CDR1 is SGDLS and CDR2 is YYNGEE. The V gene end was trimmed by 3 bases and the J gene end by 4 bases; junction bases not matched to a gene: 6. The CDR3 is 16 amino acids. This chain's CDR3 is CASSGPSGRASDTQYF. CDR3 bases: TGTGCCAGCAGCGGACCTAGCGGGAGGGCCTCAGATACGCAGTATTTT. The variable domain in full, completed from reference TRBV9 and TRBJ2-3, reads DSGVTQTPKHLITATGQRVTLRCSPRSGDLSVYWYQQSLDQGLQFLIQYYNGEERAKGNILERFSAQQFPDLHSELNLSSLELGDSALYFCASSGPSGRASDTQYFGPGTRLTVL.

By frequency in the sample, this clone is large (0.1 to 1%). The V and J genes are TRBV7-9 and TRBJ2-5; 8 nucleotides match TRBD2. V lost 7 bases and J lost 7; bases outside the gene matches: 14. This CDR3 is 15 amino acids long. Germline V CDR1 and CDR2: SEHNR, FQNEAQ (reference sequence). The CDR3 coding sequence is TGTGCCAGCAAAAACGGAGCGGGAGAGGTTGGGACCCAGTACTTC. Translation gives CASKNGAGEVGTQYF.

This clone was detected only a few times. The J gene is TRBJ2-3, the V gene TRBV7-8, with 10 bases matching TRBD1. CDR3 length equals 18 residues. Germline V gene data show CDR1 as SGHVS and CDR2 as FQNEAQ. Trimming at V came to 5 bases and at J to 0 bases, leaving 11 bases not matched to a gene. The DNA for the CDR3 is TGTGCCAGCAGCCCGGATCGGTGGACAGGGGGGAGCACAGATACGCAGTATTTT. Translated, it gives CASSPDRWTGGSTDTQYF.

This clone was counted a few times. This sequence joins TRBV3-1 (or the pseudogene TRBV3-2) and TRBJ2-6; D uncertain. The germline V gene encodes CDR1 LGHDT and CDR2 YNNKEL (reference sequence). This CDR3 has 14 amino acids. The V gene lost 8 bases and the J gene lost 0 bases, with 8 bases spanning the gap. The CDR3 here is CASHHSSGANVLTF. In DNA form, the CDR3 reads TGTGCCAGCCATCACTCCTCTGGGGCCAACGTCCTGACTTTC.

This clone was counted once. This chain connects TRBV6-6 to TRBJ2-7; D may be TRBD1 or TRBD2 (5 bases each). This CDR3 contains 13 residues. Germline V gives CDR1 MNHNY, CDR2 SVGAGI (reference sequence). Trimming removed 7 bases at V and 2 bases at J, with 12 bases between. CDR3 sequence: CASTEGPPYEQYF. CDR3 bases: TGTGCCAGCACCGAGGGGCCCCCCTACGAGCAGTACTTC.

The chain carries TRBV13 and TRBJ2-7, with D perhaps matching TRBD1 (6 bases). V was shortened by 5 bases and J by 2 bases, with 16 bases between the two germline ends. In germline, CDR1 is PRHDT, CDR2 FYEKMQ (reference sequence). This CDR3 has 15 amino acids. The CDR3 sequence: CASSVRQEFTYEQYF. The CDR3 bases are TGTGCCAGCAGCGTAAGACAGGAATTTACCTACGAGCAGTACTTC.

The chain has TRBV3-1 (or the pseudogene TRBV3-2) and TRBJ2-3; 13 nucleotides line up with TRBD2. V dropped 3 bases and J dropped 5; count of bases not matched to a gene: 14. Germline V lookup: CDR1 LGHDT, CDR2 YNNKEL (reference sequence). This CDR3 has 19 residues. CDR3 residues: CASSQPRTSGGPPGDTQYF. As DNA, the CDR3 is TGTGCCAGCAGCCAGCCCCGGACTAGCGGGGGACCGCCAGGAGATACGCAGTATTTT.

The rearrangement joins TRBV2 to TRBJ1-1, with unresolved D. The V end lost 4 bases, the J end lost 1 base, and 10 bases lay between the germline ends. CDR3 length: 14 residues. Germline V lookup: CDR1 SNHLY, CDR2 FYNNEI. This chain's CDR3 is CASSGVEKNTEAFF. The CDR3, as DNA: TGTGCCAGCAGTGGGGTGGAAAAGAACACTGAAGCTTTCTTT. Looking up the rest from reference TRBV2 and TRBJ1-1 gives the full variable domain: EPEVTQTPSHQVTQMGQEVILRCVPISNHLYFYWYRQILGQKVEFLVSFYNNEISEKSEIFDDQFSVERPDGSNFTLKIRSTKLEDSAMYFCASSGVEKNTEAFFGQGTRLTVV.

This chain joins TRBV7-3 and TRBJ2-2, with D hard to call. Germline lookup yields CDR1 SGHTA and CDR2 FQGTGA. Trimming removed 2 bases from V and 0 bases from J, with 16 bases in between. This CDR3 has 18 amino acids. CDR3 sequence: CASSLGEDRAPNTGELFF. In nucleotides, the CDR3 is TGTGCCAGCAGCTTAGGTGAAGATCGAGCGCCGAACACCGGGGAGCTGTTTTTT.

In this sample, this clone turned up a few times. The rearrangement uses TRBV29-1 and TRBJ2-1; 7 bases align to TRBD2. Germline CDR1 SQVTM, CDR2 ANQGSEA. V trimming: 4 bases; J trimming: 8 bases; junction bases outside the gene matches: 11. The CDR3 totals 14 residues. In DNA, the CDR3 is TGCAGCGTTGTGTCTCTGCGGGAGAGGGATGAGCAGTTCTTC. This codes for CSVVSLRERDEQFF.

The gene calls are TRBV7-6 and TRBJ2-1, with D unresolved. The CDR3 has 15 amino acids. V was pared by 3 bases and J by 4 bases, with 13 bases between. Germline V gives CDR1 SGHVS, CDR2 FNYEAQ. Here the CDR3 DNA reads TGTGCCAGCAGCTTCCGACCAGCCGCGTACAATGAGCAGTTCTTC. It translates to CASSFRPAAYNEQFF.

This clone was counted only a few times. The chain carries TRBV6-5 and TRBJ1-4, with D possibly TRBD1 on 5 matching bases. This CDR3 has 13 residues. The germline gives CDR1 MNHEY, CDR2 SVGAGI. Trimming pared 8 bases from V and 8 bases from J, leaving 15 bases between. CDR3 loop: CASRGGRKEKLFF. CDR3 DNA: TGTGCCAGCCGGGGGGGGAGAAAAGAAAAACTGTTTTTT.

This chain joins TRBV3-1 (or the pseudogene TRBV3-2) and TRBJ1-1, with 8 bases identical to TRBD1. The CDR3 has 15 residues. J was trimmed by 4 bases and V by 4 bases; bases with no gene match: 8. The germline CDR1 and CDR2 sequences are LGHDT and YNNKEL (reference sequence). CDR3 nucleotide sequence: TGTGCCAGCAGCCCCCGGGACAGGCCCCTCACTGAAGCTTTCTTT. Its translation is CASSPRDRPLTEAFF.

This clone was counted a single time. V is TRBV27 and J is TRBJ2-4; D is tentatively TRBD1 or TRBD2 (5 bases each). The CDR3 contains 12 residues. Germline values: CDR1 MNHEY, CDR2 SMNVEV (reference sequence). V gave up 8 bases and J gave up 6 bases, with 11 bases separating them. CDR3 amino acids: CASRGWGNIQYF. The CDR3, as DNA: TGTGCCAGCCGGGGCTGGGGAAACATTCAGTACTTC.

The chain combines TRBV27 with TRBJ2-1, with D maybe TRBD2 (6 bases). The germline V and J ends were trimmed by 2 bases and 9 bases, with 11 bases remaining between them. Per the germline V gene, CDR1 is MNHEY and CDR2 is SMNVEV (reference sequence). The CDR3 sequence is 13 residues long. The CDR3 loop reads CASSLGGFGEQFF. The DNA of the CDR3 is TGTGCCAGCAGTTTAGGGGGGTTCGGTGAGCAGTTCTTC.

This clone was counted a few times. J is TRBJ2-2 and V is TRBV9; the D call may be TRBD1 or TRBD2 (6 bases each). V gave up 0 bases and J gave up 3 bases, with 12 bases separating them. The CDR3 spans 16 residues. The germline V gene has CDR1 SGDLS and CDR2 YYNGEE. The CDR3 bases are TGTGCCAGCAGCGTAGGTTTCGGGGGCCACACCGGGGAGCTGTTTTTT. Translated, it gives CASSVGFGGHTGELFF.

The chain employs TRBV10-1 and TRBJ1-4; 9 positions match TRBD1. J was trimmed by 8 bases and V by 5 bases; bases with no gene match: 6. The CDR3 covers 14 residues. CDR1 is WNHNN and CDR2 is SYGVQD in the germline V gene (reference sequence). The CDR3 DNA sequence: TGCGCCAGCAGTCCGGGACAGGGAGGCGAAAAACTGTTTTTT. Amino acid sequence: CASSPGQGGEKLFF.

V and J are TRBV6-1 and TRBJ2-2; D remains ambiguous. The length of the CDR3 is 15 residues. V was pared by 3 bases and J by 3 bases, with 11 bases between. Per the germline V gene, CDR1 is MNHNS and CDR2 is SASEGT. CDR3 sequence: CASSDTQQYTGELFF. In DNA, the CDR3 is TGTGCCAGCAGTGATACCCAGCAATACACCGGGGAGCTGTTTTTT.

A single count supports this clone. The CDR3 nucleotides read TGTGCCAGCAGTGCCGGGACTCGGGACACCGGGGAGCTGTTTTTT. Amino acids: CASSAGTRDTGELFF. This rearrangement joins TRBV9 to TRBJ2-2; D may be TRBD2 (6 bases). V lost 5 bases, J lost 3 bases, and 14 bases lay in between. Germline V gene data show CDR1 as SGDLS and CDR2 as YYNGEE. The CDR3 is made up of 15 amino acids.